This T cell receptor (beta chain) comes out of a study of T cells in Graves' hyperthyroidism and ophthalmopathy. Study-level background: Peripheral blood was taken when the disease was first diagnosed, before any treatment began.

Findings and limits, study-wide: Blood shared most expanded thyroid clonotypes above 0.001. Classification by a 13 V-J model distinguished ophthalmopathy from stable hyperthyroidism.

Germline-derived CDR1 and CDR2 are MDHEN and SYDVKM. This CDR3 has 14 residues. V was cut by 6 bases and J by 5 bases, with 13 bases left in between. The sample holds many counts of this clonotype. Its antigen is unknown. Researchers took RNA transcripts and amplified the TCR beta CDR3 regions from them. During a first-round RT-PCR of the TCR CDR3, the HTBI primer set was used. TCRdb reprocessed the multiplex PCR reads with MiXCR, giving one entry per CDR3 protein. Of hundreds of thousands of distinct CDR3 sequences in the sample, about 13% were seen once. The origin of this receptor is a woman under 30 with Graves' hyperthyroidism. The chain uses TRBV28 and TRBJ1-4; TRBD1 is a possible D gene (5 bases). What was sequenced was blood. CDR3 protein: CASRGRLRNEKLFF. CDR3 in DNA: TGTGCCAGCAGGGGACGGCTAAGGAATGAAAAACTGTTTTTT.